The TCR beta chain under discussion was sequenced for a study of OX40 agonist ivuxolimab in advanced cancers. Profiling relied on immunoSEQ multiplex PCR, and the TCRdb table lists in-frame clones only, not all of them. The table has almost 90,000 clones, approximately 87% seen once. General study results and limits: The study found among the lowest clonal expansion in partial responders at 0.1-3.0 mg/kg. Expanded clones tended on average to be more numerous among CD8+ T cells than CD4+. Both blood CD4+ and CD8+ T cells showed clonal growth by week 6 at 0.1 to 3.0 mg/kg.

Autoimmune disease history or systemic immunosuppression led to patient exclusion. With 4 bases removed from V and 0 bases from J, the gap between germline ends came to 9 bases. Germline loops: CDR1 KGHSH, CDR2 LQKENI. The CDR3 contains 14 residues. About this clone itself: Its antigen is not known.

The sequenced sample was CD4+ or CD8+ T cells sorted from blood, obtained in a trial of the OX40 agonist ivuxolimab. The clonotype originates from an adult with an advanced solid tumor such as melanoma, head and neck, liver or kidney cancer. V is TRBV18 and J is TRBJ1-1; D gene ambiguous. The CDR3 here is CASSRRDMNTEAFF. The CDR3 nucleotides are TGTGCCAGCTCACGCCGGGATATGAACACTGAAGCTTTCTTT.